These 18 T cell receptor beta chains originate from one sample sequenced in a study of blood T cell repertoires in COVID-19. TCRdb keeps only in-frame clones here, not all; method: immunoSEQ multiplex PCR. Of nearly 200,000 clones in the sample, 89% were seen once. Source material: PBMCs or T cells enriched from blood (not recorded which). These receptors were collected from a woman younger than 35 who had recovered from COVID-19.

The rearrangement joins TRBV27 to TRBJ1-6; 11 nucleotides align to TRBD1. CDR3 size: 16 residues. Trimming cost V 5 bases and J 10 bases; bases outside gene matches: 10. Germline assignment: CDR1 MNHEY and CDR2 SMNVEV (reference sequence). The CDR3 is CASSLILRTGGSPLHF. DNA of the CDR3: TGTGCCAGCAGTCTTATTCTGCGGACAGGGGGCTCACCCCTCCACTTT.

The rearrangement uses TRBV4-1 and TRBJ1-2; 10 bases match TRBD1. This CDR3 contains 14 residues. V was pared by 1 base and J by 7 bases, with 3 bases of the junction left unmatched. Germline CDR1 and CDR2: MGHRA and YSYEKL. As DNA, the CDR3 is TGCGCCAGCAGCCAAGGACAGGGGGCGGGTGGCTACACCTTC. Protein: CASSQGQGAGGYTF.

The chain recombines TRBV29-1 with TRBJ1-1; tentatively, D is TRBD1 (6 bases). This CDR3 is built from 15 residues. Trimming took 6 bases from V and 0 from J, leaving 17 bases between them. Germline assignment: CDR1 SQVTM and CDR2 ANQGSEA. The chain's CDR3 is CSVRGGAGMNTEAFF. The CDR3 DNA sequence: TGCAGCGTGCGTGGGGGCGCTGGAATGAACACTGAAGCTTTCTTT.

The V and J genes are TRBV5-6 and TRBJ2-1, with a possible D match to TRBD1 (6 bases). Germline values: CDR1 SGHDT, CDR2 YYEEEE. The ends were cut back, 4 bases at V and 5 bases at J, with 10 bases in the middle. The CDR3 length is 13 residues. The CDR3 DNA sequence: TGTGCCAGCAGCGACACAGGGCACAATGAGCAGTTCTTC. It codes for CASSDTGHNEQFF.

A note on this clone: Other nucleotide sequences in the sample specify the same CDR3. The chain employs TRBV5-1 and TRBJ2-3, with 9 bases fitting TRBD1. The V gene's germline CDR1 is SGHRS and CDR2 YFSETQ. Trimming at V came to 0 bases and at J to 1 base, leaving 0 bases not matched to a gene. This CDR3 has 15 amino acids. CDR3 protein: CASSLGTGGTDTQYF. CDR3 in DNA: TGCGCCAGCAGCTTGGGGACAGGGGGCACAGATACGCAGTATTTT.

The chain links TRBV10-3 to TRBJ2-7, with 11 positions matching TRBD1. With V trimmed by 6 bases and J by 4 bases, 8 bases remained unmatched. CDR3 length: 15 amino acids. CDR1 is ENHRY and CDR2 is SYGVKD in the germline V gene. The CDR3 loop is CAIRTPGQGVYEQYF. For the CDR3, the DNA is TGTGCCATCAGGACGCCGGGACAGGGGGTTTACGAGCAGTACTTC.

The chain has TRBV9 and TRBJ1-1, with TRBD1 as a possible D gene (5 bases). The V gene's germline CDR1 is SGDLS and CDR2 YYNGEE. V was shortened by 3 bases and J by 7 bases, with 16 bases between the two germline ends. The CDR3 length is 14 residues. The CDR3 DNA reads as TGTGCCAGCAGCGCAGACCATGACAGTCTTGAAGCTTTCTTT. Translation: CASSADHDSLEAFF.

The V call is TRBV28, the J call TRBJ2-3, with D uncertain. Trimming left V 9 bases short and J 0 bases short, with 10 bases between. This CDR3 has 13 amino acids. The V gene's germline CDR1 is MDHEN and CDR2 SYDVKM. The CDR3, as DNA: TGTGCCAGTATACAGCCCAGCACAGATACGCAGTATTTT. It yields the protein CASIQPSTDTQYF.

The chain joins TRBV6-1 to TRBJ1-2, with a possible D match to TRBD1 (5 bases). The CDR3 runs 15 residues. V dropped 3 bases and J dropped 6 bases, with 17 bases sitting between them. Looked up from germline, CDR1 is MNHNS and CDR2 is SASEGT. The CDR3, as DNA: TGTGCCAGCAGTGACCCTCGACAGCCTTGGGATGGCTACACCTTC. Translation gives CASSDPRQPWDGYTF.

CDR3 DNA sequence: TGTGCCAGCAGCCCCACGCCGACAGGGGCCAAAAACATTCAGTACTTC. This sequence encodes CASSPTPTGAKNIQYF. The chain combines TRBV5-4 with TRBJ2-4; 7 positions match TRBD1. The CDR3 extends over 16 amino acids. V lost 4 bases to trimming and J lost 1 base; unmatched junction nucleotides: 8. Per germline, CDR1 SGHNT and CDR2 YYREEE (reference sequence). Combining the CDR3 with reference TRBV5-4 and TRBJ2-4 gives the whole variable domain ETGVTQSPTHLIKTRGQQVTLRCSSQSGHNTVSWYQQALGQGPQFIFQYYREEENGRGNFPPRFSGLQFPNYSSELNVNALELDDSALYLCASSPTPTGAKNIQYFGAGTRLSVL.

The CDR3 DNA sequence: TGTGCCAGCAGTGTGCGGGGAACCGGGGAGCTGTTTTTT. It is translated as CASSVRGTGELFF. V and J are TRBV28 and TRBJ2-2, with D possibly matching TRBD2 (6 bases). Germline assignment: CDR1 MDHEN and CDR2 SYDVKM. There are 13 residues in the CDR3. Trimming pared 5 bases from V and 5 bases from J, leaving 9 bases between.

The chain couples TRBV18 to TRBJ1-1; D is possibly TRBD1 (6 bases). This CDR3 region has 13 residues. In germline, CDR1 is KGHSH, CDR2 LQKENI. V lost 9 bases to trimming and J lost 0 bases, with 11 bases between them. This chain's CDR3 is CASRGGMNTEAFF. DNA of the CDR3: TGTGCCAGTAGGGGGGGAATGAACACTGAAGCTTTCTTT.

This clone was observed a single time. This chain joins TRBV30 and TRBJ1-6; 9 nucleotides agree with TRBD1. Trimming took 4 bases from V and 8 from J; bases not matched to a gene: 3. The CDR3 is made up of 13 amino acids. In germline, CDR1 is GTSNPN, CDR2 SVGIG (reference sequence). The CDR3, as DNA: TGTGCCTGGAACGGACAGGGGTATTCACCCCTCCACTTT. It encodes CAWNGQGYSPLHF.

This clone was found once. One junction end disagrees with the germline gene, perhaps due to a read error. V gene TRBV10-2 combines with J gene TRBJ2-5, with 8 bases lining up with TRBD2. CDR1 WSHSY and CDR2 SAAADI come from the germline V gene. CDR3 length equals 16 residues. CDR3 in amino acids: CASCDGGGPVQETQYF. The CDR3 DNA follows: TGCGCCAGCTGTGACGGGGGGGGACCCGTCCAAGAGACCCAGTACTTC.

The CDR3 nucleotides read TGTGCCACCCCTGTTACGACAATCCGCTATGGCTACACCTTC. Its protein is CATPVTTIRYGYTF. The chain recombines TRBV24-1 with TRBJ1-2; D uncertain. Germline V CDR1 and CDR2: KGHDR, SFDVKD. The CDR3 is 14 residues long. Trimming took 9 bases from V and 4 from J, leaving 17 bases between them.

The chain recombines TRBV30 with TRBJ2-3; 9 positions match TRBD2. This CDR3 has 14 residues. Losses at the gene ends were 5 bases for V and 2 bases for J; bases not matched to a gene: 5. CDR1 GTSNPN and CDR2 SVGIG come from the germline V gene (reference sequence). CDR3: CAWGGGVDTDTQYF. DNA for the CDR3: TGTGCCTGGGGCGGGGGGGTTGACACAGATACGCAGTATTTT.

The chain has TRBV9 and TRBJ2-1, with D perhaps TRBD2 (9 bases). The CDR3 totals 17 residues. Trimming shortened V by 4 bases and J by 5 bases, and 22 bases separated the two germline ends. The germline V gene encodes CDR1 SGDLS and CDR2 YYNGEE. The CDR3 sequence: CASSQGATSGTNNEQFF. The CDR3 DNA follows: TGTGCCAGCAGCCAGGGGGCGACTAGCGGAACTAACAATGAGCAGTTCTTC.

The chain couples TRBV7-6 to TRBJ2-6; 7 bases fit TRBD1. V lost 5 bases to trimming and J lost 0 bases; unmatched junction nucleotides: 4. This CDR3 has 16 residues. CDR1 and CDR2 (germline): SGHVS, FNYEAQ. DNA of the CDR3: TGTGCCAGCAGCGACAGGGTTAACTCTGGGGCCAACGTCCTGACTTTC. Translated, it gives CASSDRVNSGANVLTF.